This T cell receptor (beta chain) was sequenced for a study of shared clonotypes between healthy human individuals. In the original workflow: In the immunoSEQ data, sequences were junction-only and lacked quality scores, so filtering differed. Profiled with immunoSEQ multiplex PCR; TCRdb holds only in-frame clones, not every one. That table supplies the V and J calls and clone size; D and trimming were determined from the DNA. The table shows more than 400,000 clones, with over 75% occurring only once. Those who donated, Caucasian adults without exception, all lived in Nashville, Tennessee. The CDR3 has 16 amino acids. V dropped 0 bases and J dropped 3 bases, with 14 bases sitting between them. Germline V gene sequence: CDR1 MNHNY, CDR2 SVGAGI (reference sequence).

Sequenced input: PBMCs. J is TRBJ2-5 and V is TRBV6-6; tentatively, D is TRBD1 (6 bases). The sequence derives from a woman aged 40 to 50 in good health. Some clones in this sample may be carry-over from other donors' samples. CDR3 sequence: CASSYSMGAGEETQYF. The DNA for the CDR3 is TGTGCCAGCAGTTACTCGATGGGGGCTGGGGAAGAGACCCAGTACTTC.